Each of the 3 T cell receptor delta chains below was sequenced from the same sample in a study of γδ T cells in repeated Plasmodium falciparum infection. TCRdb re-called the multiplex PCR reads through CATT. The table has 90,000 to 95,000 delta-chain clones, 0.98% seen once. Vgamma9/Vdelta2+ and Vdelta2-negative gammadelta T cells were flow-sorted from PBMC for bulk sequencing. Sequenced: gamma-delta T cells from blood. The receptors derive from a pool of human donors (malaria-infected and uninfected, not separated).

This clone came up a few times. A far larger clone is one base from this, pointing to a likely read error. This specimen includes other DNA sequences encoding the same CDR3. The chain uses TRDV2 and TRDJ3; the D gene is possibly TRDD3 (5 bases). In the absence of a J gene in TCRdb, the DNA was matched to germline to assign it here. Germline values: CDR1 GEAIGNYY, CDR2 EKD. The CDR3 sequence is 18 residues long. CDR3 DNA: TGTGCCTGTGACACGGGTACTGCAAGCTCCTGGGACACCCGGCAGATGTTTTTC. The encoded protein is CACDTGTASSWDTRQMFF.

This clone occurred many times. The rearrangement uses TRDV1 and TRDJ1; no firm D call. From germline, CDR1 is TSWWSYY and CDR2 QGS. Trimming removed 1 base from V and 3 bases from J, with 18 bases in between. The CDR3 is 17 amino acids. The chain's CDR3 is CALGERYPGYVSDKLIF. As DNA, the CDR3 is TGTGCTCTTGGGGAACGGTATCCGGGGTATGTTTCCGATAAACTCATCTTT.

For this clone: This DNA translates differently at residue 4 from the TCRdb protein, which is that of a much larger clone; a read error is likely, and the protein shown is the DNA's own translation. The rearrangement uses TRDV1 and TRDJ1, with 10 bases that match TRDD3. TCRdb offers no J gene call, so here the DNA was matched to germline to obtain one. CDR3 size: 19 residues. Germline V gene sequence: CDR1 TSWWSYY, CDR2 QGS. For the CDR3, the DNA is TGTGCTCTTAGGGAAGGCGTGGAGGGGGATACGCCAAACACCGATAAACTCATCTTT. Amino acids: CALREGVEGDTPNTDKLIF.